This TCR beta chain was sequenced during a study of blood T cells in healthy people across ages. Overall study findings and caveats: Higher diversity and more naive CD4+ cells were features of long-lived donors, compared to aged donors.

About this clonotype itself: Its specificity is unknown.

Isolation per sample recovered at least 6 million PBMCs. The V and J ends lost 5 bases and 5 bases, in that order; junction bases with no gene match: 11. The germline V gene encodes CDR1 SQVTM and CDR2 ANQGSEA. The CDR3 covers 16 residues. A second PCR of about 7 to 11 cycles used a sample-barcoded 5' primer and a J-beta primer mix. TCRdb itself ran the 5' RACE reads through MiXCR, one entry per CDR3 protein. Among roughly 1,500,000 distinct CDR3 sequences listed, around 39% were seen once. The receptor was derived from a woman aged 18-30 years in good health. Sequenced material: blood. The rearrangement links TRBV29-1 to TRBJ2-1; the match to TRBD2 covers 11 bases. The CDR3 coding sequence is TGCAGCGTTATAGCGGGAGGGGGGGTCGGCCACAATGAGCAGTTCTTC. It encodes CSVIAGGGVGHNEQFF.